This T cell receptor beta chain was identified in a study of spatial heterogeneity in lung cancer. Time point noted: sample taken at primary tumor resection. TCRdb independently ran MiXCR on the 5' RACE reads; one entry per CDR3 protein. The profile shows fewer than 40,000 distinct CDR3 sequences, 7.5% of them singletons. CDR1 and CDR2 from the germline V gene are SGHRS and YFSETQ. This CDR3 contains 15 residues. V gave up 0 bases and J gave up 8 bases, with 15 bases separating them. This clonotype was seen more than once but under ten times. The chain employs TRBV5-1 and TRBJ2-1; weak D call: TRBD1 (7 bases). The sample consisted of PBMCs, taken at surgery. This receptor was taken from a male donor with early-stage non-small cell lung cancer. The CDR3 DNA reads TGCGCCAGCAGCTTGGTGGCAGGGGGGAGCGATGAGCAGTTCTTC. This gives the protein CASSLVAGGSDEQFF.